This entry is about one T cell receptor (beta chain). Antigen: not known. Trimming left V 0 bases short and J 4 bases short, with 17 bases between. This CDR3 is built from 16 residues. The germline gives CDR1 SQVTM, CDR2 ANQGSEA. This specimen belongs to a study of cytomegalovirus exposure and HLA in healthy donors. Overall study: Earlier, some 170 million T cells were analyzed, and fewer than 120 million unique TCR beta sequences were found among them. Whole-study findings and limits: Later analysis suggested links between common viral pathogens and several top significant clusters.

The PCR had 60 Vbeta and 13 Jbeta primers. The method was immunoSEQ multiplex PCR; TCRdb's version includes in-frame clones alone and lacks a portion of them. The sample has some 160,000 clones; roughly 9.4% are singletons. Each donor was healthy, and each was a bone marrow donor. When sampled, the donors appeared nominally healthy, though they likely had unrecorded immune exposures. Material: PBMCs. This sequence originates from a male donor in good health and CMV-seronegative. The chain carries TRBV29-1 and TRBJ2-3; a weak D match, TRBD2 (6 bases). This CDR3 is CSVEDLGGRGADTQYF. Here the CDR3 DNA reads TGCAGCGTTGAAGATTTAGGAGGGAGAGGGGCAGATACGCAGTATTTT.